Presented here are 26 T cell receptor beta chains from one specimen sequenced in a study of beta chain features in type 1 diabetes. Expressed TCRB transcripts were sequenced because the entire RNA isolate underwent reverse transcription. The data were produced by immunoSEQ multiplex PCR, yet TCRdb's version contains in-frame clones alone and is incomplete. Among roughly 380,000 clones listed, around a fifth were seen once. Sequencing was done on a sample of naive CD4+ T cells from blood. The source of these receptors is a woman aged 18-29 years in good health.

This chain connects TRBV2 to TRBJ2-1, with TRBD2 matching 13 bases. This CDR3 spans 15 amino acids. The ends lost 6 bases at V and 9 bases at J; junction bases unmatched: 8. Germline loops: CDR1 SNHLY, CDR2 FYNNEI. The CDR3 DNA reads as TGTGCCAGCAGGGGACTAGCGGGACAAGGCAGTGAGCAGTTCTTC. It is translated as CASRGLAGQGSEQFF.

CDR3 residues: CASSKGLGGNIQYF. CDR3 DNA: TGTGCCAGCAGCAAGGGCCTAGGGGGAAACATTCAGTACTTC. This chain connects TRBV21-1 to TRBJ2-4; the D call in the table, TRBD1, was not verified against the DNA. TRBV21-1 is noted as a pseudogene. The CDR3 runs to 14 residues.

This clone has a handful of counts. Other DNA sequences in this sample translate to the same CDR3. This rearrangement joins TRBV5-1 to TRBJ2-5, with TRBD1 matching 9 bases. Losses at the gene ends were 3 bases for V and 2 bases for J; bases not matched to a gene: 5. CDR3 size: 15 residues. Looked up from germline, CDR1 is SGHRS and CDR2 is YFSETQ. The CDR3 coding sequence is TGCGCCAGCAGCTCGGCTGGGACAGGGCAAGAGACCCAGTACTTC. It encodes CASSSAGTGQETQYF.

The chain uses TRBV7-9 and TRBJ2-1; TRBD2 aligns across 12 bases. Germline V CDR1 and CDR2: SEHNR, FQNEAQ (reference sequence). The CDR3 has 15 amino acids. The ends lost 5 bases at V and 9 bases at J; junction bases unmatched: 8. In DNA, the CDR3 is TGTGCCAGCAGCCTGCTAGCGGGAGGGCCGGGTGAGCAGTTCTTC. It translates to CASSLLAGGPGEQFF. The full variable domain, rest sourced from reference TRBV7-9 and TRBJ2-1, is DTGVSQNPRHKITKRGQNVTFRCDPISEHNRLYWYRQTLGQGPEFLTYFQNEAQLEKSRLLSDRFSAERPKGSFSTLEIQRTEQGDSAMYLCASSLLAGGPGEQFFGPGTRLTVL.

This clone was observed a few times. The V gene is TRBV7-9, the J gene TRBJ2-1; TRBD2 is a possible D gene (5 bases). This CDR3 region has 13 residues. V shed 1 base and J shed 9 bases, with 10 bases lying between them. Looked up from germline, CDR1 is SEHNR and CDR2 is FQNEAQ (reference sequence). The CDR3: CASSLDQGSEQFF. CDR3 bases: TGTGCCAGCAGCTTAGACCAAGGGAGTGAGCAGTTCTTC.

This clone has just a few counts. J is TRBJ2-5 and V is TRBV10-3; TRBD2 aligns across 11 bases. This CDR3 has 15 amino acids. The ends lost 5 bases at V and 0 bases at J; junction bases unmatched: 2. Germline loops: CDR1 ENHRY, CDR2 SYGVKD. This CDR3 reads CAISTSGGHQETQYF. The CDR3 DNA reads TGTGCCATCAGTACTAGCGGGGGACACCAAGAGACCCAGTACTTC.

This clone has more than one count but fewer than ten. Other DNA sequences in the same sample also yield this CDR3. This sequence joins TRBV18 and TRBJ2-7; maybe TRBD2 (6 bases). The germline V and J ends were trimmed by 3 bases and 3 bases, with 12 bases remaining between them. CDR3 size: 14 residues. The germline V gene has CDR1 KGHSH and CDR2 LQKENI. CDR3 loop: CASSPGTAIYEQYF. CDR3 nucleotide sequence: TGTGCCAGCTCACCCGGGACTGCCATCTACGAGCAGTACTTC.

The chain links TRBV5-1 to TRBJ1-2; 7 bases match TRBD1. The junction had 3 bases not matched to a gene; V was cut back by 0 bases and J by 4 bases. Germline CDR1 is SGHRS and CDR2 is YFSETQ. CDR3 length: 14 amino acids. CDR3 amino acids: CASSLDRGIYGYTF. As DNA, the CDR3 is TGCGCCAGCAGCTTGGACAGGGGAATCTATGGCTACACCTTC.

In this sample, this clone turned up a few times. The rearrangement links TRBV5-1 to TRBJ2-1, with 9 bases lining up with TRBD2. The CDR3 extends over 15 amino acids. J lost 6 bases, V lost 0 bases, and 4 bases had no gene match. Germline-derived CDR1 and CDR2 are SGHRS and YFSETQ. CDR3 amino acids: CASSLEGSGGNEQFF. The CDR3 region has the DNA TGCGCCAGCAGCTTGGAGGGTAGCGGGGGCAATGAGCAGTTCTTC. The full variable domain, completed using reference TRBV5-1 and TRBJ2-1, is KAGVTQTPRYLIKTRGQQVTLSCSPISGHRSVSWYQQTPGQGLQFLFEYFSETQRNKGNFPGRFSGRQFSNSRSEMNVSTLELGDSALYLCASSLEGSGGNEQFFGPGTRLTVL.

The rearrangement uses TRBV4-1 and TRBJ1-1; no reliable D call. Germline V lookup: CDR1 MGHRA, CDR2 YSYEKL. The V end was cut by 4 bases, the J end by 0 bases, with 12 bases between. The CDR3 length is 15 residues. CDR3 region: CASSRRGVMNTEAFF. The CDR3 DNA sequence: TGCGCCAGCAGCCGGAGAGGAGTGATGAACACTGAAGCTTTCTTT.

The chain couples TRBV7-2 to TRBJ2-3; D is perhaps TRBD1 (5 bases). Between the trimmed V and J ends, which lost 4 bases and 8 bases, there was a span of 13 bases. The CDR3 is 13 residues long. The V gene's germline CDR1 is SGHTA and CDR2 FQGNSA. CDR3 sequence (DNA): TGTGCCAGCAGCTGGACCCCCCAGGGTACGCAGTATTTT. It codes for CASSWTPQGTQYF.

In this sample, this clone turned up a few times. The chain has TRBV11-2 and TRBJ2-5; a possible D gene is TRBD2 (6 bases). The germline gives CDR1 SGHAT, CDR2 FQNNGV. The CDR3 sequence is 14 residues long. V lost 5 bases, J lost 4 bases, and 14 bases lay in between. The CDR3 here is CASSPWDSRETQYF. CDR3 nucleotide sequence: TGTGCCAGCAGCCCGTGGGACTCTCGAGAGACCCAGTACTTC.

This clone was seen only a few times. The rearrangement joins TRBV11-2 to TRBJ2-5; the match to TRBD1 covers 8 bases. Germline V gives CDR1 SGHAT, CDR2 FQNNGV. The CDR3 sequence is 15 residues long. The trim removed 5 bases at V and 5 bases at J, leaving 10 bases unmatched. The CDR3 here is CASSPTARGRETQYF. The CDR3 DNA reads TGTGCCAGCAGCCCAACGGCCAGGGGGCGGGAGACCCAGTACTTC.

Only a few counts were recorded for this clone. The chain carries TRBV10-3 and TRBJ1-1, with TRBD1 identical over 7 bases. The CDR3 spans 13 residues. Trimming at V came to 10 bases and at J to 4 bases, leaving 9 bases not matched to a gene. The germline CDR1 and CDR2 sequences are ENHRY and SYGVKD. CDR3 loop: CATLRQGFTEAFF. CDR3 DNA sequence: TGTGCCACCCTTAGACAGGGATTCACTGAAGCTTTCTTT.

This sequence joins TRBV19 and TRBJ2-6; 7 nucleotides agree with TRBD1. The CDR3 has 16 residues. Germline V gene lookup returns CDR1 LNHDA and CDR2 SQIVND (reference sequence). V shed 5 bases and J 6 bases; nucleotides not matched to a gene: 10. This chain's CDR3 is CASSLLQGIKANVLTF. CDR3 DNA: TGTGCCAGTAGTCTTTTACAGGGGATAAAGGCCAACGTCCTGACTTTC. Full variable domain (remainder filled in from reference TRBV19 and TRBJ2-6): DGGITQSPKYLFRKEGQNVTLSCEQNLNHDAMYWYRQDPGQGLRLIYYSQIVNDFQKGDIAEGYSVSREKKESFPLTVTSAQKNPTAFYLCASSLLQGIKANVLTFGAGSRLTVL.

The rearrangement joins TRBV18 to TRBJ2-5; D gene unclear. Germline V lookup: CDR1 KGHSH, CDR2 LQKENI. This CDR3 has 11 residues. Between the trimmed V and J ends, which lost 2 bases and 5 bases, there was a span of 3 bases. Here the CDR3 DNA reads TGTGCCAGCTCACCAGGCGAGACCCAGTACTTC. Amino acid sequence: CASSPGETQYF. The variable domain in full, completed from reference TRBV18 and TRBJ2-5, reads NAGVMQNPRHLVRRRGQEARLRCSPMKGHSHVYWYRQLPEEGLKFMVYLQKENIIDESGMPKERFSAEFPKEGPSILRIQQVVRGDSAAYFCASSPGETQYFGPGTRLLVL.

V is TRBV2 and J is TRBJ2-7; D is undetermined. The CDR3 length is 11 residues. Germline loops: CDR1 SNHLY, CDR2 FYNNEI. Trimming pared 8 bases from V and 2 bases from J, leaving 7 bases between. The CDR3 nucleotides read TGTGCCAGCGGTGCCACCTACGAGCAGTACTTC. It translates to CASGATYEQYF. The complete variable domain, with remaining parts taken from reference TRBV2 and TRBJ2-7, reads EPEVTQTPSHQVTQMGQEVILRCVPISNHLYFYWYRQILGQKVEFLVSFYNNEISEKSEIFDDQFSVERPDGSNFTLKIRSTKLEDSAMYFCASGATYEQYFGPGTRLTVT.

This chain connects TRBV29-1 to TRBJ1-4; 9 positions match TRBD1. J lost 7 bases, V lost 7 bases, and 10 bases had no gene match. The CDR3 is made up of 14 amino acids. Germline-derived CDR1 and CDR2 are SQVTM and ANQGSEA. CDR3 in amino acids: CSASGGQGGEKLFF. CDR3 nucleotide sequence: TGCAGCGCCTCAGGGGGACAGGGAGGTGAAAAACTGTTTTTT.

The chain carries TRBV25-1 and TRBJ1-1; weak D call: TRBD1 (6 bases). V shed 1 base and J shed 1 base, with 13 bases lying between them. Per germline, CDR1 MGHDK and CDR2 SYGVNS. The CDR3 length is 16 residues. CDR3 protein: CASSESQGRRNTEAFF. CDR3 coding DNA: TGTGCCAGCAGTGAATCGCAGGGGCGCAGGAACACTGAAGCTTTCTTT.

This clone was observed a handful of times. CDR3 residues: CASSRSGLSYNEQFF. The CDR3 nucleotides are TGTGCCAGTAGTAGAAGCGGGCTCTCCTACAATGAGCAGTTCTTC. The V gene is TRBV19, the J gene TRBJ2-1; TRBD2 is a possible D gene (6 bases). V dropped 4 bases and J dropped 0 bases, with 10 bases sitting between them. Germline V gene lookup returns CDR1 LNHDA and CDR2 SQIVND (reference sequence). The CDR3 has 15 amino acids.

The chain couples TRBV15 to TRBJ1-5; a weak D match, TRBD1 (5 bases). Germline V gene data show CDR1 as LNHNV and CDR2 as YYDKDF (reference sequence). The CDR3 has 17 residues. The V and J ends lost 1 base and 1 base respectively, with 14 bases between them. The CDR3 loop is CATSRVEGIKSNQPQHF. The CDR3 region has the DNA TGTGCCACCAGCAGAGTGGAGGGGATAAAGAGCAATCAGCCCCAGCATTTT.

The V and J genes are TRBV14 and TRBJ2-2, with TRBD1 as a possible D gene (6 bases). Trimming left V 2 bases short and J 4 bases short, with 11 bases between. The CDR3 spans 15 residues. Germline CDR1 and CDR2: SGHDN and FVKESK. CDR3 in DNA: TGTGCCAGCAGCCAATCGTTGGGGGCCACCGGGGAGCTGTTTTTT. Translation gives CASSQSLGATGELFF.

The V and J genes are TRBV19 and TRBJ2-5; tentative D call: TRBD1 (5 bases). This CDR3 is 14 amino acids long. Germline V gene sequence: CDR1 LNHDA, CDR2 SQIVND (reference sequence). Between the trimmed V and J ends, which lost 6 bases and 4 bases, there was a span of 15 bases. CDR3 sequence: CASSRRPQGETQYF. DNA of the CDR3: TGTGCCAGTAGCAGGCGGCCGCAGGGAGAGACCCAGTACTTC.

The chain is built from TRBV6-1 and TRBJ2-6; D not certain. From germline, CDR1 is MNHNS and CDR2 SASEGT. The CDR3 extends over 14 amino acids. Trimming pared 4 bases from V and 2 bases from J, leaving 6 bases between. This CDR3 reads CASSALTGANVLTF. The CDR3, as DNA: TGTGCCAGCAGTGCGTTAACTGGGGCCAACGTCCTGACTTTC.

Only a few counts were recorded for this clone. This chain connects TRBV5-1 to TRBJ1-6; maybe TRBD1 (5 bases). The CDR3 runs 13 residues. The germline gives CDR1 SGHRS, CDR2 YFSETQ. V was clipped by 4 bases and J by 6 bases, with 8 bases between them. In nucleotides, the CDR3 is TGCGCCAGCAGCACCGGGGGTAATTCACCCCTCCACTTT. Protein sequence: CASSTGGNSPLHF.

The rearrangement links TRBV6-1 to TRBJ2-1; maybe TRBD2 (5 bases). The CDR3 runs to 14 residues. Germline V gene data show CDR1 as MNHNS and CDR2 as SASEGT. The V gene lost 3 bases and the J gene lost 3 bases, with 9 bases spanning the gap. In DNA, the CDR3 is TGTGCCAGCAGTGAGCCGGGATACTACAATGAGCAGTTCTTC. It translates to CASSEPGYYNEQFF.